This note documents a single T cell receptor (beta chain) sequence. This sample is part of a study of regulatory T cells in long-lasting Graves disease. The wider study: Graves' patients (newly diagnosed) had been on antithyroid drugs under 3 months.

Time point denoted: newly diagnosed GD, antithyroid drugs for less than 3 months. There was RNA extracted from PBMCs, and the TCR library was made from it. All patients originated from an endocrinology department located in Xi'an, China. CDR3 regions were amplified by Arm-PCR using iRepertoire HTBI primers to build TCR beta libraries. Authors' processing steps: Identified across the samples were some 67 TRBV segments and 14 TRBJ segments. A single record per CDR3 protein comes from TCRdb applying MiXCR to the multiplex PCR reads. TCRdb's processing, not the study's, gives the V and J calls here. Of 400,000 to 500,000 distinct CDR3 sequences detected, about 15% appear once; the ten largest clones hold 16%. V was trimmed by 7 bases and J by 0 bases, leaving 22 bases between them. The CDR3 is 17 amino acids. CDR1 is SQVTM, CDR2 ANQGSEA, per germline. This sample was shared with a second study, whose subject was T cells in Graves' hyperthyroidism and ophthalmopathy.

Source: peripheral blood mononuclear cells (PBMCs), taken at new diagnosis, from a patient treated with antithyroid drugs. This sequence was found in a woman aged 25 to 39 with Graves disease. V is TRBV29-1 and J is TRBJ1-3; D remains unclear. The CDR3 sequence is CSATASFSQSSGNTIYF. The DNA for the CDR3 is TGCAGCGCTACAGCCTCATTCTCCCAGAGCTCTGGAAACACCATATATTTT. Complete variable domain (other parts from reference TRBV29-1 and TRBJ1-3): SAVISQKPSRDICQRGTSLTIQCQVDSQVTMMFWYRQQPGQSLTLIATANQGSEATYESGFVIDKFPISRPNLTFSTLTVSNMSPEDSSIYLCSATASFSQSSGNTIYFGEGSWLTVV.